The 22 T cell receptor beta chains presented below share a single source sample, sequenced in a study of T cell responses to AZD1222 COVID-19 vaccine. Assay: immunoSEQ multiplex PCR; the TCRdb copy retains only in-frame clones and omits some. The sample shows approximately 57,000 clones, about 86% of them seen only once. The sample was peripheral blood, taken on day 0 of AZD1222 vaccination. All receptors come from an adult in good health.

The chain joins TRBV16 to TRBJ2-7; 10 bases are shared with TRBD2. The CDR3 length is 19 residues. The germline CDR1 and CDR2 sequences are KGHSY and FQNENV. The ends lost 4 bases at V and 3 bases at J; junction bases unmatched: 18. The CDR3 spells CASSPPGLAMSGLVYEQYF. CDR3 nucleotide sequence: TGTGCCAGCAGCCCCCCGGGACTAGCGATGAGTGGCTTAGTCTACGAGCAGTACTTC.

In its sample, this clone was seen a few times. This chain joins TRBV28 and TRBJ1-2; D ambiguous. The CDR3 loop spans 13 amino acids. Trimming cost V 8 bases and J 4 bases, with 14 bases left between them. The germline V gene has CDR1 MDHEN and CDR2 SYDVKM. The CDR3 nucleotides read TGTGCCAGCGCGACTCGGACGGGCTATGGCTACACCTTC. Encoded protein: CASATRTGYGYTF.

The chain couples TRBV30 to TRBJ2-7; the D gene could be TRBD1 or TRBD2 (5 bases each). Germline V gene sequence: CDR1 GTSNPN, CDR2 SVGIG (reference sequence). This CDR3 region has 13 residues. V was pared by 0 bases and J by 2 bases, with 8 bases between. The CDR3 region is CAWSVGAAYEQYF. CDR3 in DNA: TGTGCCTGGAGTGTCGGGGCAGCCTACGAGCAGTACTTC.

The V gene is TRBV9, the J gene TRBJ2-1; weak D call: TRBD1 (5 bases). This CDR3 contains 14 residues. Germline values: CDR1 SGDLS, CDR2 YYNGEE. Trimming cost V 2 bases and J 9 bases, with 15 bases left between them. CDR3 in amino acids: CASSVFDSFPEQFF. The CDR3 coding sequence is TGTGCCAGCAGCGTCTTCGACAGTTTCCCTGAGCAGTTCTTC.

The chain has TRBV7-6 and TRBJ2-1, with TRBD2 identical over 9 bases. The CDR3 totals 13 residues. Germline-derived CDR1 and CDR2 are SGHVS and FNYEAQ. V lost 9 bases to trimming and J lost 5 bases; unmatched junction nucleotides: 5. The CDR3 nucleotides are TGTGCCAGTGCGGGAGGGCCAGACAATGAGCAGTTCTTC. This gives the protein CASAGGPDNEQFF.

The chain carries TRBV6-5 and TRBJ1-5; the D gene is possibly TRBD1 (6 bases). Per germline, CDR1 MNHEY and CDR2 SVGAGI. The length of the CDR3 is 13 residues. V shed 8 bases and J shed 5 bases, with 13 bases lying between them. CDR3 protein: CASAQGRYQPQHF. The DNA of the CDR3 is TGTGCCAGCGCACAGGGTCGGTATCAGCCCCAGCATTTT.

This clone occurred once. V gene TRBV4-1 combines with J gene TRBJ1-1; 8 bases match TRBD1. V was pared by 0 bases and J by 0 bases, with 9 bases of the junction left unmatched. This CDR3 spans 18 amino acids. Germline V gives CDR1 MGHRA, CDR2 YSYEKL. The CDR3 reads CASSQDRGTGDLNTEAFF. The CDR3 DNA reads TGCGCCAGCAGCCAAGATCGAGGGACAGGCGATCTGAACACTGAAGCTTTCTTT.

The chain joins TRBV7-2 to TRBJ2-7; 9 bases agree with TRBD1. This CDR3 comprises 15 residues. Trimming cost V 2 bases and J 1 base; bases outside gene matches: 3. CDR1 and CDR2 from the germline V gene are SGHTA and FQGNSA. The CDR3 nucleotides are TGTGCCAGCAGCTTACGAGGGACAGGGTCCTACGAGCAGTACTTC. As protein: CASSLRGTGSYEQYF.

This clone was found once. This chain uses TRBV28 with TRBJ1-5; perhaps TRBD1 as D (5 bases). The CDR3 sequence is 15 residues long. Germline V CDR1 and CDR2: MDHEN, SYDVKM. Trimming cost V 7 bases and J 6 bases, with 19 bases left between them. The DNA of the CDR3 is TGTGCCAGCACGGGCAGGCGGGGCTTTGGTCAGCCCCAGCATTTT. Translated: CASTGRRGFGQPQHF. The full variable domain, rest sourced from reference TRBV28 and TRBJ1-5, is DVKVTQSSRYLVKRTGEKVFLECVQDMDHENMFWYRQDPGLGLRLIYFSYDVKMKEKGDIPEGYSVSREKKERFSLILESASTNQTSMYLCASTGRRGFGQPQHFGDGTRLSIL.

The chain couples TRBV7-5 to TRBJ1-5; TRBD1, as called in the table, went unchecked against the DNA. TRBV7-5 is an annotated pseudogene. The CDR3 extends over 18 amino acids. DNA for the CDR3: TGTGCCAGAAGCTTACCCGGGACAGGGGTCATTAGCAATCAGCCCCAGCATTTT. This codes for CARSLPGTGVISNQPQHF.

This clone came up a few times. The V call is TRBV3-1 (or the pseudogene TRBV3-2), the J call TRBJ1-3; 7 nucleotides line up with TRBD1. This CDR3 comprises 14 residues. The V gene's germline CDR1 is LGHDT and CDR2 YNNKEL (reference sequence). Unmatched junction bases numbered 2, after V lost 6 bases and J lost 0 bases. This CDR3 reads CASRQGSSGNTIYF. CDR3 DNA sequence: TGTGCCAGCAGACAGGGGAGCTCTGGAAACACCATATATTTT.

V is TRBV5-1 and J is TRBJ1-1, with 9 bases lining up with TRBD1. With V trimmed by 4 bases and J by 1 base, 8 bases remained unmatched. The CDR3 is made up of 16 amino acids. Germline CDR1 is SGHRS and CDR2 is YFSETQ. The CDR3 region is CASSPAGQGGNTEAFF. CDR3 DNA: TGCGCCAGCAGCCCCGCGGGACAGGGAGGGAACACTGAAGCTTTCTTT.

The chain recombines TRBV11-1 with TRBJ2-5, with D maybe TRBD2 (6 bases). The V gene lost 1 base and the J gene lost 4 bases, with 13 bases spanning the gap. There are 15 residues in the CDR3. Germline CDR1 is SGHAT and CDR2 is FQDESV (reference sequence). Here the CDR3 DNA reads TGTGCCAGCAGCTTAGACCGGGGGTACGGAGAGACCCAGTACTTC. Residues: CASSLDRGYGETQYF.

V is TRBV6-1 and J is TRBJ1-5, with D possibly TRBD1 on 6 matching bases. This CDR3 has 14 amino acids. V lost 4 bases to trimming and J lost 3 bases, with 10 bases between them. From germline, CDR1 is MNHNS and CDR2 SASEGT. This CDR3 is CASSATGPNQPQHF. DNA for the CDR3: TGTGCCAGCAGTGCTACAGGGCCCAATCAGCCCCAGCATTTT.

The chain uses TRBV15 and TRBJ1-1; D remains ambiguous. Trimming pared 4 bases from V and 5 bases from J, leaving 23 bases between. The CDR3 totals 17 residues. Germline CDR1 is LNHNV and CDR2 is YYDKDF (reference sequence). CDR3 sequence (DNA): TGTGCCACCAGCACCTCGCTTATTCGGGCGCGGTATACTGAAGCTTTCTTT. This encodes CATSTSLIRARYTEAFF.

J is TRBJ1-5 and V is TRBV28; D is perhaps TRBD1 (6 bases). V was pared by 6 bases and J by 5 bases, with 20 bases between. The CDR3 runs 16 residues. Germline V gene sequence: CDR1 MDHEN, CDR2 SYDVKM. Here the CDR3 DNA reads TGTGCCAGCAGCTTAATGGGGACACAATTCTATCAGCCCCAGCATTTT. Translation: CASSLMGTQFYQPQHF. Using reference TRBV28 and TRBJ1-5 for the parts outside the CDR3, the full variable domain is DVKVTQSSRYLVKRTGEKVFLECVQDMDHENMFWYRQDPGLGLRLIYFSYDVKMKEKGDIPEGYSVSREKKERFSLILESASTNQTSMYLCASSLMGTQFYQPQHFGDGTRLSIL.

The chain links TRBV5-1 to TRBJ2-1; 9 nucleotides agree with TRBD2. Germline V gene sequence: CDR1 SGHRS, CDR2 YFSETQ. V lost 0 bases and J lost 5; bases outside the gene matches: 12. There are 18 residues in the CDR3. The CDR3 is CASSLGAGAAGGNNEQFF. CDR3 bases: TGCGCCAGCAGCTTGGGAGCGGGAGCAGCGGGGGGAAACAATGAGCAGTTCTTC.

V gene TRBV3-1 (or the pseudogene TRBV3-2) combines with J gene TRBJ2-1; D call uncertain. The V gene's germline CDR1 is LGHDT and CDR2 YNNKEL (reference sequence). Trimming removed 0 bases from V and 0 bases from J, with 6 bases in between. CDR3 length equals 15 residues. CDR3: CASSQEAGSYNEQFF. DNA for the CDR3: TGTGCCAGCAGCCAAGAAGCAGGCTCCTACAATGAGCAGTTCTTC.

The chain employs TRBV2 and TRBJ1-5; 7 bases match TRBD1. The CDR3 totals 15 residues. CDR1 and CDR2 (germline): SNHLY, FYNNEI. The junction had 10 bases not matched to a gene; V was cut back by 6 bases and J by 5 bases. The CDR3 region is CASSYQGGGDQPQHF. In DNA form, the CDR3 reads TGTGCCAGCAGCTATCAGGGGGGCGGAGATCAGCCCCAGCATTTT.

The gene calls are TRBV29-1 and TRBJ2-2; tentatively, D is TRBD1 (6 bases). The CDR3 length is 14 residues. V shed 7 bases and J shed 1 base, with 13 bases lying between them. Germline values: CDR1 SQVTM, CDR2 ANQGSEA. The CDR3 sequence: CSAGQNLNTGELFF. CDR3 sequence (DNA): TGCAGCGCCGGACAGAATCTGAACACCGGGGAGCTGTTTTTT.

The chain combines TRBV28 with TRBJ2-1; either TRBD1 or TRBD2 may fit D (5 bases each). CDR3 length: 14 residues. CDR1 MDHEN and CDR2 SYDVKM come from the germline V gene. V gave up 3 bases and J gave up 6 bases, with 12 bases separating them. CDR3 nucleotides: TGTGCCAGCAGTTTGGGCCCGAGGGGCAATGAGCAGTTCTTC. As protein: CASSLGPRGNEQFF.

The V call is TRBV6-6, the J call TRBJ1-2; 7 nucleotides match TRBD1. CDR3 length: 14 amino acids. The V gene end was trimmed by 5 bases and the J gene end by 7 bases; junction bases not matched to a gene: 10. The germline gives CDR1 MNHNY, CDR2 SVGAGI (reference sequence). The CDR3 DNA follows: TGTGCCAGCAGTGCAAGACAGGGCTCGAGTGGCTACACCTTC. This translates into CASSARQGSSGYTF.